This TCR beta chain was observed in a study of T cell responses to AZD1222 COVID-19 vaccine listed by TCRdb under 2021. With respect to the entire study: AZD1222 recipients with second doses at about 4 weeks or about 12 weeks were pooled, because spike-specific TCR depth and breadth did not differ between schedules. A total of 233 trial participants underwent TCR sequencing, of whom roughly 210 had received two doses of AZD1222 and some 26 had received two doses of the MenACWY control vaccine. Trial participants were enrolled by age into 18-55, 56-69 and 70-plus year subgroups, with roughly 160, 29 and 62 TCR-sequenced participants respectively.

In the paper's terms, the time point label means: baseline before first vaccination. Vaccinee samples came from UK trials COV001 and COV002, including a single-blind randomized controlled phase 2/3 trial of AZD1222 (ChAdOx1 nCoV-19) in healthy adults. For TCRbeta chain sequencing, PBMC samples were collected from trial participants at day 0 and at day 28 after the second dose. The CDR3 regions of human TCRbeta chains were analyzed by immunosequencing. The source study handled its data this way. TCRs in the repertoires were compared against a reference library of SARS-CoV-2-specific TCRs that had been generated with the MIRA antigen-specificity platform. Breadth was defined as the fraction of unique TCRs that were SARS-CoV-2-associated, and depth was defined as the fraction of total T cells that were SARS-CoV-2-associated. Each spike-specific TCR was assigned to its reactive spike region and to a CD4 or CD8 class using the MIRA data. Log10-transformed breadth and depth values were compared by one-way ANOVA with Sidak's multiple comparisons tests. In its TCRdb copy, this immuneACCESS table keeps in-frame sequences only and misses some clones. Where compared with another copy, unresolved V genes explain less than half of these, and the others have no known cause. V and J calls and clone size are as listed in that table; D and trimming were resolved from the DNA. Within this sample are 55,000 to 70,000 clones, with around 80% of them counted one time only. The ten most abundant clones make up about 12% of the sample.

The CDR3 starts with the cysteine, ends with the phenylalanine, and has 14 residues. Of the read, only the CDR3 DNA is kept; its 42 bases are in frame from base 1. Looking up the germline V gene (reference sequence) yields CDR1 SGHKS and CDR2 YYEKEE. Cut back by 4 bases and 2 bases, the V and J ends lie 11 bases apart. Points on this clone: Its cognate antigen has yet to be identified. One base away there is no much larger clone; base qualities are not given.

Study-level results and caveats: Most participants were white British and females outnumbered males, and the authors suggested that clonal diversity may have been underestimated. Epitopes outside the regions mutated in the B.1.351 and B.1.1.7 variants were reportedly recognized by nearly half of the unique spike-specific TCRs. The whole spike protein was spanned by vaccine-associated CD4 TCRs, and dominant responses were seen in regions 160-218 and 743-854. No day 14 peak-response samples were available, so repertoires were characterized only after the peak T cell response. After two AZD1222 doses, spike-specific TCR breadth and depth were significantly higher than at day 0 and than in MenACWY recipients. In the small 56-69-year group, the increase in depth fell short of significance, most likely because of low power. Conclusions about previously exposed vaccinees are limited, since just six AZD1222 recipients were seropositive for SARS-CoV-2 at baseline.

The V and J genes are TRBV5-5 and TRBJ2-3; the D gene identity is not certain. The sample here was peripheral blood, taken on day 0 of AZD1222 vaccination. This TCR came from an adult in good health. The DNA sequence is as follows: TGTGCCAGCAGCCGAACCCCGAACACAGATACGCAGTATTTT. The translation is CASSRTPNTDTQYF. The entire variable domain, with the stretches around the CDR3 drawn from the reference TRBV5-5 and TRBJ2-3 proteins, is DAGVTQSPTHLIKTRGQQVTLRCSPISGHKSVSWYQQVLGQGPQFIFQYYEKEERGRGNFPDRFSARQFPNYSSELNVNALLLGDSALYLCASSRTPNTDTQYFGPGTRLTVL.